A single T cell receptor beta chain is shown here with its context. Its antigen is currently unknown. The sample is drawn from a study of post-analysis software for immune sequencing data. With V trimmed by 0 bases and J by 7 bases, 8 bases remained unmatched. Per germline, CDR1 SEHNR and CDR2 FQNEAQ (reference sequence). This CDR3 spans 15 amino acids. The TCR beta cDNA libraries carried unique molecular identifiers. In TCRdb, the PCR reads were re-called with MiXCR into one record per CDR3 protein. The sample gives about 560,000 distinct CDR3 sequences, about 40% of which show up once; 1.5% to 2% is in the top ten. Study-level points and caveats: With TRBV5-6, TRBV5-1 and TRBV20-1 included, about five TRBV segments were more frequent in patients than in controls.

The sequencing sample was made of blood. This receptor was identified in a girl aged 5-17 years with multiple sclerosis. The chain employs TRBV7-9 and TRBJ1-2; 7 nucleotides align to TRBD1. DNA for the CDR3: TGTGCCAGCAGCTTAGCGCGCCAGGGGGGCTTTGGCTACACCTTC. Its translation is CASSLARQGGFGYTF.